The clone carrying this T cell receptor beta chain has a handful of counts. TCRdb re-called the 5' RACE reads through MiXCR, storing one row per CDR3 protein. The sample lists 200,000 to 250,000 distinct CDR3 sequences, around 25% occurring once. Trimming removed 6 bases at V and 2 bases at J, with 10 bases between. This CDR3 has 13 amino acids. This specimen comes from a study of T-cell memory formation after mild COVID-19. The chain carries TRBV12-3 or TRBV12-4 and TRBJ1-1; no reliable D call. The sequence was collected from an adult woman who had mild COVID-19 (a few samples of this study predate the infection). Cell type and time point are not known. The material sequenced was PBMCs or a T cell subset sorted from them (not recorded which). The CDR3 here is CASSRRHNTEAFF. In nucleotides, the CDR3 is TGTGCCAGCAGCCGTAGACACAACACTGAAGCTTTCTTT.